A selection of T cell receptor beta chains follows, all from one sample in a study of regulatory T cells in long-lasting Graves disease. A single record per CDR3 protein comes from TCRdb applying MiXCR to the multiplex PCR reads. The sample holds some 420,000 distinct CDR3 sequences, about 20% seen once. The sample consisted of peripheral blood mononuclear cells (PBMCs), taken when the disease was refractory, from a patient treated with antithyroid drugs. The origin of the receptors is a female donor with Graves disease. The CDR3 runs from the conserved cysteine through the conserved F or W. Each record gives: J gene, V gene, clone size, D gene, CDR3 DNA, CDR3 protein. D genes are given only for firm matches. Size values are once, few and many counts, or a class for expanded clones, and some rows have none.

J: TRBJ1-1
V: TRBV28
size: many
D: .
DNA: TGTGCCAGCAGTTCTTACAGGGAAGCTTTCTTT
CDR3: CASSSYREAFF

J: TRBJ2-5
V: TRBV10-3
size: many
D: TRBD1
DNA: TGTGCCATCAGTCCGGGACAGGGGGCTGGAGAGACCCAGTACTTC
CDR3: CAISPGQGAGETQYF

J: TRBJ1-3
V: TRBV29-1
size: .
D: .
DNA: TGCAGCGTTGGAGAGCCTGGAAACACCATATATTTT
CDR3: CSVGEPGNTIYF

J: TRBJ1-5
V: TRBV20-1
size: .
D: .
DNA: TGCAGTGCTCGAGGGGATAACAATCAGCCCCAGCATTTT
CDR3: CSARGDNNQPQHF

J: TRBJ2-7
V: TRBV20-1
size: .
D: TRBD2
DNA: TGCAGTGCTAGTGGGACTAGCGGGGAGGCCTACGAGCAGTACTTC
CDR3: CSASGTSGEAYEQYF

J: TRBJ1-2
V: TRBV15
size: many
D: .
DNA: TGTGCCACCAGCAGAGATGTCGCTCCCTATGGCTACACCTTC
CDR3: CATSRDVAPYGYTF

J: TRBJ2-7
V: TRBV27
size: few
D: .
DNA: TGTGCCAGCAGTTCGGGGTGGGAGCGCTACGAGCAGTACTTC
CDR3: CASSSGWERYEQYF

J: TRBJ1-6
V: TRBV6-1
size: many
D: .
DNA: TGTGCCAGCAGTGGGGACCGAGGCTATTCACCCCTCCACTTT
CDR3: CASSGDRGYSPLHF

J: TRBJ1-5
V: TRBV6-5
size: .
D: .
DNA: TGTGCCAGCAGTTGGTCAGGCGGCGTCAATCAGCCCCAGCATTTT
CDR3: CASSWSGGVNQPQHF

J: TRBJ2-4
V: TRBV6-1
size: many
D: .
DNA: TGTGCCAGCAGCTCAGGACAGTTTTCCAAAAACATTCAGTACTTC
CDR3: CASSSGQFSKNIQYF

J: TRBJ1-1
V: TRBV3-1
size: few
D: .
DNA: TGTGCCAGCAGCCCTAACCCCGGGGAGGAGACTGAAGCTTTCTTT
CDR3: CASSPNPGEETEAFF

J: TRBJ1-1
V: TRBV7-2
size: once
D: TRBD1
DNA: TGCGCCAGCAGCCCGACTTCACAGGGGGCGAACACTGAAGCTTTCTTT
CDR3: CASSPTSQGANTEAFF

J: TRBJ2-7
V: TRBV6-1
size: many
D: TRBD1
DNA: TGTGCCAGCAGAATGGGACAGTACTCCTACGAGCAGTACTTC
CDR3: CASRMGQYSYEQYF

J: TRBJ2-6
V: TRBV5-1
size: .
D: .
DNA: TGCGCCAGCAGCTTGAGGGATCCTGGGGCCAACGTCCTGACTTTC
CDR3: CASSLRDPGANVLTF

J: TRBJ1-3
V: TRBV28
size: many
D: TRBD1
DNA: TGTGCCAGCAGTTCAGGGGGCGCCCCCGGAAACACCATATATTTT
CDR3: CASSSGGAPGNTIYF

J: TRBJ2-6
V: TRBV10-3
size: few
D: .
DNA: TGTGCCATCAGTGAGTCCAGTCATGACTCTGGGGCCAACGTCCTGACTTTC
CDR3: CAISESSHDSGANVLTF